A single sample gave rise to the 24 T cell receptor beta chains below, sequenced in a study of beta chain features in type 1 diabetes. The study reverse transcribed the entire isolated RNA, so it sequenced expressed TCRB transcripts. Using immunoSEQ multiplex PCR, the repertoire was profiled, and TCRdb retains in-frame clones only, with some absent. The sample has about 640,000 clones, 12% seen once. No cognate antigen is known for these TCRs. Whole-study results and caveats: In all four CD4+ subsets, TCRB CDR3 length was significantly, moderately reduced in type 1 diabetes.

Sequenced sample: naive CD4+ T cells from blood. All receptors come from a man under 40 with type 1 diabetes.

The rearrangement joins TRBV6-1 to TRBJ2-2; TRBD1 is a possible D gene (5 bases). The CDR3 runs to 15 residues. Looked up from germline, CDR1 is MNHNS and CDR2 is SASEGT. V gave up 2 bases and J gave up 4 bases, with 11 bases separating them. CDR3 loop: CASSELTVSTGELFF. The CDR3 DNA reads TGTGCCAGCAGTGAATTGACAGTTTCCACCGGGGAGCTGTTTTTT.

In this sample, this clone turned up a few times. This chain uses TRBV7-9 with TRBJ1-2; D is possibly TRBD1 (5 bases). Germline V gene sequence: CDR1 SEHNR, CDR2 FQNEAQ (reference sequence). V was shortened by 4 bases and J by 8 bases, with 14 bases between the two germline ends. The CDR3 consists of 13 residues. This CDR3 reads CASSWGPGNGYTF. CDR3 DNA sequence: TGTGCCAGCAGCTGGGGCCCAGGAAACGGCTACACCTTC.

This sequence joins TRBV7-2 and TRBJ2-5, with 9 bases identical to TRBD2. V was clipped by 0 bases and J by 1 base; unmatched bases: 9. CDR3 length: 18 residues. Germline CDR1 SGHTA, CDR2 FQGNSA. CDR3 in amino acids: CASSLAQRGAPVQETQYF. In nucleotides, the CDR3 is TGTGCCAGCAGCTTAGCCCAGCGGGGGGCCCCCGTCCAAGAGACCCAGTACTTC.

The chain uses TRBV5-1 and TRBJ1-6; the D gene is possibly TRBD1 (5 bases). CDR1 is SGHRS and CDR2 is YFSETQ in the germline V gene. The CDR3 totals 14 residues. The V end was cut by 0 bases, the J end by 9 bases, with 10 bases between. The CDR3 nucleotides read TGCGCCAGCAGCTTGGGCAACGGGGGTTCACCCCTCCACTTT. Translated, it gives CASSLGNGGSPLHF.

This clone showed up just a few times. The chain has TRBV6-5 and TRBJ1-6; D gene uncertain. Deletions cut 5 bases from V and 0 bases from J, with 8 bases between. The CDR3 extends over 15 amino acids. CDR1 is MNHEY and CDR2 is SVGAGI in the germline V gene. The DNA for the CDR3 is TGTGCCAGCAGTCCATCGAGCTCCTATAATTCACCCCTCCACTTT. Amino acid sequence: CASSPSSSYNSPLHF.

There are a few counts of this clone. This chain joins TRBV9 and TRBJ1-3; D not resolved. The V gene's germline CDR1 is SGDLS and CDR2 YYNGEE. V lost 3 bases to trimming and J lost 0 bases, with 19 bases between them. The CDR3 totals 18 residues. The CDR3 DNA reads TGTGCCAGCAGCGAACCGGGGTTGGGTTCCCGCTCTGGAAACACCATATATTTT. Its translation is CASSEPGLGSRSGNTIYF.

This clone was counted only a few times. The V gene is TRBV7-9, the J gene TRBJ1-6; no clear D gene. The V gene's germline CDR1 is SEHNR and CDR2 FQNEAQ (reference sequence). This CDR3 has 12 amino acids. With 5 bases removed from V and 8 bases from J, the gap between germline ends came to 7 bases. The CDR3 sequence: CASSLTDSPLHF. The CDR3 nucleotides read TGTGCCAGCAGCCTGACGGATTCACCCCTCCACTTT.

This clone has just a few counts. The CDR3 sequence is CASSYSGQGWETQYF. CDR3 coding DNA: TGTGCCAGCAGTTACTCCGGACAGGGATGGGAGACCCAGTACTTC. The chain recombines TRBV6-5 with TRBJ2-5; TRBD1 matches at 8 bases. The germline CDR1 and CDR2 sequences are MNHEY and SVGAGI. This CDR3 contains 15 residues. V was pared by 0 bases and J by 5 bases, with 5 bases of the junction left unmatched.

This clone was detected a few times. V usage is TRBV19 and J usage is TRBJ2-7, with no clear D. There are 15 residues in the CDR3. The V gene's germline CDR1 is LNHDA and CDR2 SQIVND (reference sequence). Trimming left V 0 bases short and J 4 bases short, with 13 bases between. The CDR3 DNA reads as TGTGCCAGTAGTATAGATGGGCCAGGAGATTACGAGCAGTACTTC. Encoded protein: CASSIDGPGDYEQYF.

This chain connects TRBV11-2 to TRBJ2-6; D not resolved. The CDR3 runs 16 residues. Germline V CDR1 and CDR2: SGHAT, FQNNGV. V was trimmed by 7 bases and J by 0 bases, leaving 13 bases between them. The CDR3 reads CASTQIRSSGANVLTF. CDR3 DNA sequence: TGTGCCAGCACGCAGATCAGGAGCTCTGGGGCCAACGTCCTGACTTTC.

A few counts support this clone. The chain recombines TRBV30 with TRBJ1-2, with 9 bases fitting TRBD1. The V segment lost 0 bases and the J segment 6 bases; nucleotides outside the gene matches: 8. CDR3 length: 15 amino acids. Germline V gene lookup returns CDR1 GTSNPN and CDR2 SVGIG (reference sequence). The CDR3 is CAWSVRGTGRDGYTF. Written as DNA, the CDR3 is TGTGCCTGGAGTGTACGGGGGACAGGGAGGGATGGCTACACCTTC.

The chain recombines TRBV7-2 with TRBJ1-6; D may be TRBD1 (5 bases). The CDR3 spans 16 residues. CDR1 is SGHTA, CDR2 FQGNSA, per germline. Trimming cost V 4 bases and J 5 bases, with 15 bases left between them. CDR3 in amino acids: CASSSPGVPNNSPLHF. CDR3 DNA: TGTGCCAGCAGCTCTCCGGGGGTACCTAATAATTCACCCCTCCACTTT.

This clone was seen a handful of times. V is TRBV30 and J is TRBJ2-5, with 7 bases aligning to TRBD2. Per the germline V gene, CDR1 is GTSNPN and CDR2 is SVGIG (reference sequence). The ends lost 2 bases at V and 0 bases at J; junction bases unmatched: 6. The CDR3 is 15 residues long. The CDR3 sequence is CAWSLRTRHQETQYF. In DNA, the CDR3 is TGTGCCTGGAGTCTCAGGACTAGACACCAAGAGACCCAGTACTTC. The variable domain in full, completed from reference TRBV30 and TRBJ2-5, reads SQTIHQWPATLVQPVGSPLSLECTVEGTSNPNLYWYRQAAGRGLQLLFYSVGIGQISSEVPQNLSASRPQDRQFILSSKKLLLSDSGFYLCAWSLRTRHQETQYFGPGTRLLVL.

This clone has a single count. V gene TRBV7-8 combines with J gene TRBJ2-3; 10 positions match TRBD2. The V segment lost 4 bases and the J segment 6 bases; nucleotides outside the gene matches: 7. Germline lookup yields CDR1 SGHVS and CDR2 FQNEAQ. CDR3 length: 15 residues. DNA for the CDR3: TGTGCCAGCAGCTCGAAGCTAGCGGGGGAGGATACGCAGTATTTT. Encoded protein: CASSSKLAGEDTQYF.

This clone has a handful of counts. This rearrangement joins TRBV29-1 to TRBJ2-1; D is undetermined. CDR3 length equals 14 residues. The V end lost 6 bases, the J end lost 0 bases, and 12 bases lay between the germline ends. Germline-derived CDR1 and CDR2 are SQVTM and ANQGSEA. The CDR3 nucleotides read TGCAGCGTGTCTCGAGGTTTCTCCTACAATGAGCAGTTCTTC. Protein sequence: CSVSRGFSYNEQFF.

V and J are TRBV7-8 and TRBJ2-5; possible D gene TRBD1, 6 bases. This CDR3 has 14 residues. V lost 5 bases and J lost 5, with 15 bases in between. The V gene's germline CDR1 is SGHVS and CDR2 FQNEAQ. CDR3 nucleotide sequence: TGTGCCAGCAGCCCGCGCACAGGGTGGGAGACCCAGTACTTC. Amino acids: CASSPRTGWETQYF.

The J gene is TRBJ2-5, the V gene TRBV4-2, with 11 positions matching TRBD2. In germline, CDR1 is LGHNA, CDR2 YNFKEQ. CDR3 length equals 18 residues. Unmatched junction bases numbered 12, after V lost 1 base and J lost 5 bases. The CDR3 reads CASSQGRVSGGALETQYF. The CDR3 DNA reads TGTGCCAGCAGCCAAGGACGAGTTAGCGGGGGGGCACTTGAGACCCAGTACTTC.

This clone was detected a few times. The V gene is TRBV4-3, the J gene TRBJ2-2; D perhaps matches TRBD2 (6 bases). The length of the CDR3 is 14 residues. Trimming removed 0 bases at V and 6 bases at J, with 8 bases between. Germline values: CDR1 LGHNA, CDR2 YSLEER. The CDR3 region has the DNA TGCGCCAGCAGCCAAGAGCCGGGGGCCGGGGAGCTGTTTTTT. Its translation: CASSQEPGAGELFF.

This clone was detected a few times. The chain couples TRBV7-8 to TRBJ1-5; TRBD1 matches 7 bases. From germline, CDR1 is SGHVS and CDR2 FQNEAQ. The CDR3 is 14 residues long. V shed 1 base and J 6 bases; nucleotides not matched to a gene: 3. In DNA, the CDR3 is TGTGCCAGCAGCTTAGGACAGGGAAGTCAGCCCCAGCATTTT. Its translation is CASSLGQGSQPQHF.

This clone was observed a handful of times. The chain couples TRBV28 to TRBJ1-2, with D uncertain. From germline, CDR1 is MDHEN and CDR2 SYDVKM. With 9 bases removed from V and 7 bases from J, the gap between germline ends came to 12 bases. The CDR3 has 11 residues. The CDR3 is CASGPSSGYTF. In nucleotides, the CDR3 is TGTGCCAGTGGACCATCCTCTGGCTACACCTTC.

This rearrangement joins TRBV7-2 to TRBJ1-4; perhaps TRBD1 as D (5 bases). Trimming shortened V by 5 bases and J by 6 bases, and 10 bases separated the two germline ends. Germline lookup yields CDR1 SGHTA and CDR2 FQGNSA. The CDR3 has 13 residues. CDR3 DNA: TGTGCCAGCAGCGTCAGGGTGGATGAAAAACTGTTTTTT. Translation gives CASSVRVDEKLFF.

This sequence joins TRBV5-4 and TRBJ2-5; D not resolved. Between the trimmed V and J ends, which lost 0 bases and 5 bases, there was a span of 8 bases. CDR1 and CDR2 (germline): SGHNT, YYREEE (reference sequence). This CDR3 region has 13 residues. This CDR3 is CASSLASRETQYF. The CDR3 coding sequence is TGTGCCAGCAGCTTGGCGTCTAGGGAGACCCAGTACTTC.

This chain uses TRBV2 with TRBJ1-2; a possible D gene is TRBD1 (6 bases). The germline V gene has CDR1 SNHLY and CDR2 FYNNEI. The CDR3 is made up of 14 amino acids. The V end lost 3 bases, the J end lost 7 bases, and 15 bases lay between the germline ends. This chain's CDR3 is CASSENREGRGYTF. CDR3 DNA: TGTGCCAGCAGTGAGAACAGGGAGGGTCGTGGCTACACCTTC.

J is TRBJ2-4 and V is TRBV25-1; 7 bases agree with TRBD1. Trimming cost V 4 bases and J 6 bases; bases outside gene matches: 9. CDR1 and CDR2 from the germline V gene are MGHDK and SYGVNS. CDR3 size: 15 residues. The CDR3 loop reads CASSATGALRNIQYF. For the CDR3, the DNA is TGTGCCAGCAGTGCTACAGGGGCCCTCAGAAACATTCAGTACTTC.